The 22 T cell receptor beta chains listed next were all sequenced from one sample in a study of regulatory T cells in long-lasting Graves disease. For TCR beta, libraries came from iRepertoire HTBI primers and Arm-PCR of CDR3 regions. TCRdb re-called the multiplex PCR reads through MiXCR, storing one row per CDR3 protein. The sample records 650,000 to 850,000 distinct CDR3 sequences, around 32% being singletons. Regarding time point: persistent/refractory GD, antithyroid drugs over 5 years with positive TRAb. Preparation of the TCR library used RNA extracted from PBMCs. The sequenced sample was peripheral blood mononuclear cells (PBMCs), obtained when the disease was refractory, from a patient treated with antithyroid drugs. The receptors derive from a female donor with Graves disease.

The chain carries TRBV20-1 and TRBJ2-5; D might be TRBD1 (6 bases). Between the trimmed V and J ends, which lost 8 bases and 5 bases, there was a span of 21 bases. The CDR3 runs to 14 residues. In germline, CDR1 is DFQATT, CDR2 SNEGSKA (reference sequence). The CDR3 sequence is CSRSARQRGETQYF. CDR3 DNA: TGCAGTCGATCGGCGCGGCAGAGGGGGGAGACCCAGTACTTC.

This clonotype was seen a few times. The chain's CDR3 is CSVEANQETQYF. CDR3 bases: TGCAGCGTTGAGGCCAACCAAGAGACCCAGTACTTC. The gene calls are TRBV29-1 and TRBJ2-5; D is undetermined. The germline gives CDR1 SQVTM, CDR2 ANQGSEA. V was pared by 3 bases and J by 0 bases, with 5 bases between. This CDR3 comprises 12 residues.

This chain connects TRBV19 to TRBJ2-2; 8 nucleotides line up with TRBD1. J gave up 7 bases and V 5 bases, and 9 bases lay outside the gene matches. The CDR3 loop spans 15 amino acids. CDR1 is LNHDA, CDR2 SQIVND, per germline (reference sequence). CDR3 nucleotide sequence: TGTGCCAGTAGTGCCCCAGGGGGCTATGGCGGGGAGCTGTTTTTT. This encodes CASSAPGGYGGELFF.

The chain couples TRBV5-1 to TRBJ1-1; 11 nucleotides match TRBD1. The length of the CDR3 is 19 residues. Germline trimming cut 0 bases from V and 0 bases from J; bases unmatched to any gene: 10. The germline V gene encodes CDR1 SGHRS and CDR2 YFSETQ. CDR3 DNA sequence: TGCGCCAGCAGCTTGGCAGAGGAAGGGACAGGGGGGATGAACACTGAAGCTTTCTTT. Its translation: CASSLAEEGTGGMNTEAFF.

The chain carries TRBV20-1 and TRBJ1-1; TRBD1 aligns across 9 bases. CDR3 length: 15 amino acids. CDR1 DFQATT and CDR2 SNEGSKA come from the germline V gene (reference sequence). The ends lost 5 bases at V and 0 bases at J; junction bases unmatched: 7. CDR3 bases: TGCAGTGCTGTACCGGGACAGGGAATGAACACTGAAGCTTTCTTT. Amino acids: CSAVPGQGMNTEAFF.

This clonotype was picked up a small number of times. V gene TRBV12-3 or TRBV12-4 combines with J gene TRBJ1-5; D is uncertain. The CDR3 runs 14 residues. V dropped 5 bases and J dropped 7 bases, with 15 bases sitting between them. CDR3 residues: CASSRTPSRQPQHF. The CDR3 nucleotides are TGTGCCAGCAGTCGGACCCCCAGTAGGCAGCCCCAGCATTTT.

The rearrangement uses TRBV19 and TRBJ2-7, with D perhaps being TRBD1 or TRBD2 (6 bases each). The germline CDR1 and CDR2 sequences are LNHDA and SQIVND (reference sequence). V was pared by 8 bases and J by 3 bases, with 11 bases between. CDR3 size: 12 residues. The CDR3 region has the DNA TGTGCCAGTCGGGGGCGAAACTACGAGCAGTACTTC. It encodes CASRGRNYEQYF.

V usage is TRBV20-1 and J usage is TRBJ2-2; 11 bases match TRBD2. The V gene end was trimmed by 0 bases and the J gene end by 4 bases; junction bases not matched to a gene: 10. Germline V gene sequence: CDR1 DFQATT, CDR2 SNEGSKA (reference sequence). The CDR3 runs to 18 residues. Here the CDR3 reads CSARDTKLAGEVTGELFF. Written as DNA, the CDR3 is TGCAGTGCTAGAGATACTAAACTAGCGGGAGAGGTCACCGGGGAGCTGTTTTTT.

V and J are TRBV3-1 and TRBJ1-2; no definite D call. The length of the CDR3 is 15 residues. The germline V gene has CDR1 LGHDT and CDR2 YNNKEL (reference sequence). The V end was cut by 4 bases, the J end by 4 bases, with 16 bases between. Here the CDR3 reads CASSRDEGRLYGYTF. For the CDR3, the DNA is TGTGCCAGCAGCCGAGACGAGGGCAGGCTCTATGGCTACACCTTC.

This clonotype showed up just a few times. The V and J genes are TRBV5-5 and TRBJ1-1, with 9 bases matching TRBD1. Germline V gene lookup returns CDR1 SGHKS and CDR2 YYEKEE (reference sequence). The CDR3 runs 14 residues. With 2 bases clipped from V and 3 bases from J, the junction kept 2 bases outside the gene matches. The DNA of the CDR3 is TGTGCCAGCAGCTTCGACAGGGGGTACACTGAAGCTTTCTTT. This translates into CASSFDRGYTEAFF.

This clonotype was seen ten or more times. A junction boundary mismatches the germline segment, possibly from a read error. The V call is TRBV10-1, the J call TRBJ1-2; TRBD1 agrees at 7 bases. The germline CDR1 and CDR2 sequences are WNHNN and SYGVQD (reference sequence). The CDR3 runs 13 residues. The DNA for the CDR3 is TGTGCCAGCAGCAAGGGACAGAACTATGGCTACACCTTC. Translated: CASSKGQNYGYTF.

This clonotype was found a few times. This chain joins TRBV11-2 and TRBJ1-2; 7 nucleotides line up with TRBD1. Germline V lookup: CDR1 SGHAT, CDR2 FQNNGV. The CDR3 totals 15 residues. J lost 7 bases, V lost 0 bases, and 8 bases had no gene match. The CDR3 loop is CASSLDRQGGAGYTF. The CDR3 DNA sequence: TGTGCCAGCAGCTTAGATCGTCAGGGGGGGGCTGGCTACACCTTC.

This clonotype has only a few counts. The J gene is TRBJ1-2, the V gene TRBV27, with 9 bases fitting TRBD1. There are 12 residues in the CDR3. Germline V gives CDR1 MNHEY, CDR2 SMNVEV (reference sequence). J was trimmed by 6 bases and V by 8 bases; bases with no gene match: 4. The DNA for the CDR3 is TGTGCCAGCGCCACAGGGGGCCATGGCTACACCTTC. The encoded protein is CASATGGHGYTF.

This clonotype was observed a few times. V usage is TRBV20-1 and J usage is TRBJ1-1, with D unresolved. This CDR3 comprises 13 residues. CDR1 is DFQATT and CDR2 is SNEGSKA in the germline V gene (reference sequence). Trimming took 2 bases from V and 1 from J, leaving 8 bases between them. The CDR3: CSARIDPNTEAFF. The CDR3 DNA reads as TGCAGTGCTAGAATTGACCCGAACACTGAAGCTTTCTTT.

This clonotype was found a few times. The gene calls are TRBV4-1 and TRBJ1-2; D might be TRBD1 (5 bases). Trimming took 0 bases from V and 3 from J, leaving 11 bases between them. The CDR3 consists of 15 residues. CDR1 and CDR2 (germline): MGHRA, YSYEKL. The CDR3 spells CASSQDSGSDYGYTF. The CDR3 DNA reads as TGCGCCAGCAGCCAAGATTCAGGGTCGGACTATGGCTACACCTTC.

This clonotype was counted many times. The rearrangement uses TRBV28 and TRBJ1-6; D is perhaps TRBD1 (6 bases). Germline CDR1 and CDR2: MDHEN and SYDVKM. The CDR3 has 16 residues. V was clipped by 3 bases and J by 5 bases, with 14 bases between them. Here the CDR3 DNA reads TGTGCCAGCAGTTTCACCCCGGACAGAAATAATTCACCCCTCCACTTT. This translates into CASSFTPDRNNSPLHF.

J is TRBJ1-1 and V is TRBV19, with 10 bases that match TRBD1. The J segment lost 11 bases and the V segment lost 8 bases, leaving 8 bases of the junction unmatched. Germline V CDR1 and CDR2: LNHDA, SQIVND (reference sequence). The CDR3 is 12 residues long. CDR3 amino acids: CASSRDRGTAFF. The CDR3 DNA reads TGTGCCAGTTCCCGGGACAGGGGAACTGCTTTCTTT. The whole variable domain, remainder taken from reference TRBV19 and TRBJ1-1, is DGGITQSPKYLFRKEGQNVTLSCEQNLNHDAMYWYRQDPGQGLRLIYYSQIVNDFQKGDIAEGYSVSREKKESFPLTVTSAQKNPTAFYLCASSRDRGTAFFGQGTRLTVV.

V gene TRBV19 combines with J gene TRBJ1-5; 8 nucleotides align to TRBD1. The J segment lost 1 base and the V segment lost 4 bases, leaving 3 bases of the junction unmatched. CDR1 is LNHDA and CDR2 is SQIVND in the germline V gene (reference sequence). CDR3 size: 15 residues. CDR3 bases: TGTGCCAGTAGTAGGGGACAGGTAAGCAATCAGCCCCAGCATTTT. Protein: CASSRGQVSNQPQHF.

J is TRBJ2-2 and V is TRBV28, with unresolved D. The CDR3 totals 14 residues. Germline V gene sequence: CDR1 MDHEN, CDR2 SYDVKM. V shed 3 bases and J shed 3 bases, with 8 bases lying between them. The CDR3 is CASSFDRYTGELFF. The CDR3 bases are TGTGCCAGCAGTTTTGACCGTTACACCGGGGAGCTGTTTTTT.

The chain recombines TRBV28 with TRBJ1-1, with 8 positions matching TRBD1. The CDR3 spans 15 residues. The J segment lost 7 bases and the V segment lost 2 bases, leaving 9 bases of the junction unmatched. Germline CDR1 MDHEN, CDR2 SYDVKM. The CDR3 bases are TGTGCCAGCAGTTTACCCGGACAGGGAAAATTTGAAGCTTTCTTT. Amino acids: CASSLPGQGKFEAFF.

V is TRBV6-1 and J is TRBJ1-5; 7 bases are shared with TRBD1. Germline values: CDR1 MNHNS, CDR2 SASEGT. V shed 5 bases, J shed 7 bases, and the junction held 5 bases outside the gene matches. The length of the CDR3 is 13 residues. The CDR3: CASSTGARQPQHF. The DNA for the CDR3 is TGTGCCAGCAGTACAGGGGCTAGGCAGCCCCAGCATTTT.

This clonotype has ten or more counts. The chain employs TRBV28 and TRBJ2-4, with a weak D call TRBD1 (6 bases). The V gene lost 8 bases and the J gene lost 9 bases, with 20 bases spanning the gap. The germline CDR1 and CDR2 sequences are MDHEN and SYDVKM. The CDR3 runs to 14 residues. In nucleotides, the CDR3 is TGTGCCAGCTGCCCCCCAACAGGGTTAGGCATTCAGTACTTC. This sequence encodes CASCPPTGLGIQYF. Complete variable domain (other parts from reference TRBV28 and TRBJ2-4): DVKVTQSSRYLVKRTGEKVFLECVQDMDHENMFWYRQDPGLGLRLIYFSYDVKMKEKGDIPEGYSVSREKKERFSLILESASTNQTSMYLCASCPPTGLGIQYFGAGTRLSVL.